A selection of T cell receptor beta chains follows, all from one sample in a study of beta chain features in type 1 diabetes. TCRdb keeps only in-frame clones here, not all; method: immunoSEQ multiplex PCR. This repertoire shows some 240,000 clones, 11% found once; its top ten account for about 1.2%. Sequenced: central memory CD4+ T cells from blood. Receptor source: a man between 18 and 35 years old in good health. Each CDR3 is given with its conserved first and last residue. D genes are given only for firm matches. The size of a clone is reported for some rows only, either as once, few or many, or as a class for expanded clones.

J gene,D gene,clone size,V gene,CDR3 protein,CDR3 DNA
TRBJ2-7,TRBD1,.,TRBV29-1,CSVERDRGSEQYF,TGCAGCGTTGAACGCGACAGGGGTTCCGAGCAGTACTTC
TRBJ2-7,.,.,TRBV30,CAWSQGQEQYF,TGTGCCTGGAGTCAGGGGCAAGAGCAGTACTTC
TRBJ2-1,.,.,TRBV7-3,CASSFDQANEQFF,TGTGCCAGCAGCTTTGATCAGGCCAATGAGCAGTTCTTC
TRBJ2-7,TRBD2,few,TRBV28,CASSLKREVSYEQYF,TGTGCCAGCAGTTTGAAGCGGGAGGTCTCCTACGAGCAGTACTTC
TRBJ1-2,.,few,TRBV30,CAWTGTGYGYTF,TGTGCCTGGACCGGGACGGGCTATGGCTACACCTTC
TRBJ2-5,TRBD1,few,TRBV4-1,CASSPTPRGLLETQYF,TGCGCCAGCAGCCCCACCCCCAGGGGGCTTTTAGAGACCCAGTACTTC
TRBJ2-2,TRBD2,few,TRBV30,CAWARTSGWTGELFF,TGTGCCTGGGCGCGGACTAGCGGATGGACCGGGGAGCTGTTTTTT
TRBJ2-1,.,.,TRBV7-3,CASSLLFPPRNEQFF,TGTGCCAGCAGCCTTCTCTTCCCGCCGCGTAATGAGCAGTTCTTC
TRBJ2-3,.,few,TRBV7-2,CASSLRGPTDTQYF,TGTGCCAGCAGCTTACGGGGGCCGACAGATACGCAGTATTTT
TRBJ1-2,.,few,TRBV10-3,CAISESGQTGYTF,TGTGCCATCAGTGAGTCGGGGCAGACCGGCTACACCTTC
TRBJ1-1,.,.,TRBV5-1,CASSATGPGNTEAFF,TGCGCCAGCAGCGCAACAGGGCCTGGGAACACTGAAGCTTTCTTT
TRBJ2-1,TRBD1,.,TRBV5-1,CASRTGASISYNEQFF,TGCGCCAGCAGAACAGGGGCCAGCATCTCCTACAATGAGCAGTTCTTC
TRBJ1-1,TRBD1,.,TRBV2,CASRSDRWGTEAFF,TGTGCCAGCCGCTCGGACAGGTGGGGAACTGAAGCTTTCTTT
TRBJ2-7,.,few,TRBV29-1,CSVDQGTSEQYF,TGCAGCGTTGATCAAGGGACCTCCGAGCAGTACTTC
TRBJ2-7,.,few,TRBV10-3,CAISAEYEQYF,TGTGCCATCAGTGCTGAGTACGAGCAGTACTTC
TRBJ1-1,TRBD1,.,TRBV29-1,CSVWDRGGTEAFF,TGCAGCGTTTGGGACAGGGGTGGAACTGAAGCTTTCTTT
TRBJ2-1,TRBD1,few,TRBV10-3,CAIREQGGEQFF,TGTGCCATCAGAGAACAGGGGGGTGAGCAGTTCTTC
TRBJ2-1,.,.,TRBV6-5,CASSEGRGYNEQFF,TGTGCCAGCAGTGAAGGAAGGGGTTACAATGAGCAGTTCTTC
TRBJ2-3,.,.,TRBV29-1,CSVEGQVTDTQYF,TGCAGCGTTGAAGGGCAGGTCACAGATACGCAGTATTTT
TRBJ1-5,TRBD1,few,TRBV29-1,CSAQVGTGANQPQHF,TGCAGCGCCCAGGTTGGGACAGGGGCTAATCAGCCCCAGCATTTT
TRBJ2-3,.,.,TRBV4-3,CASSQDFGTASTDTQYF,TGCGCCAGCAGCCAAGATTTCGGTACCGCTAGCACAGATACGCAGTATTTT
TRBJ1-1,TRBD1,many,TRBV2,CASSYQGANTEAFF,TGTGCCAGCAGTTATCAGGGGGCGAACACTGAAGCTTTCTTT
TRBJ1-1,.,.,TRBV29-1,CSVEEVQNTEAFF,TGCAGCGTTGAAGAAGTACAGAACACTGAAGCTTTCTTT
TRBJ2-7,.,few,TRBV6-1,CASSETKGRRDNYEQYF,TGTGCCAGCAGTGAAACCAAGGGACGGCGGGACAACTACGAGCAGTACTTC
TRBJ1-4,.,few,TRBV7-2,CASSYQAAANEKLFF,TGTGCCAGCAGCTATCAGGCTGCCGCCAATGAAAAACTGTTTTTT
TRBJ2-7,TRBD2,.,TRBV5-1,CASSLGVAGGPYEQYF,TGCGCCAGCAGCCTTGGGGTAGCGGGAGGCCCCTACGAGCAGTACTTC
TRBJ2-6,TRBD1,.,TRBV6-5,CASSYQTGTGANVLTF,TGTGCCAGCAGTTACCAGACAGGGACTGGGGCCAACGTCCTGACTTTC
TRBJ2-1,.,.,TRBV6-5,CASSPRVGPAFF,TGTGCCAGCAGTCCCCGCGTAGGGCCCGCGTTCTTC
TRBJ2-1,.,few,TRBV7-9,CASSLVQVHYNEQFF,TGTGCCAGCAGCTTAGTACAGGTACACTACAATGAGCAGTTCTTC
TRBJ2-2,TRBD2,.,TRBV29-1,CSLRPSGRARDGELFF,TGCAGCTTACGCCCTAGCGGGAGGGCCCGTGACGGGGAGCTGTTTTTT
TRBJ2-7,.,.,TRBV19,CASSIGPGSYEQYF,TGTGCCAGTAGTATAGGGCCCGGTAGCTACGAGCAGTACTTC
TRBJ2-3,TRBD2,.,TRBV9,CASSVGTSGSMDTQYF,TGTGCCAGCAGCGTGGGGACTAGCGGAAGCATGGATACGCAGTATTTT